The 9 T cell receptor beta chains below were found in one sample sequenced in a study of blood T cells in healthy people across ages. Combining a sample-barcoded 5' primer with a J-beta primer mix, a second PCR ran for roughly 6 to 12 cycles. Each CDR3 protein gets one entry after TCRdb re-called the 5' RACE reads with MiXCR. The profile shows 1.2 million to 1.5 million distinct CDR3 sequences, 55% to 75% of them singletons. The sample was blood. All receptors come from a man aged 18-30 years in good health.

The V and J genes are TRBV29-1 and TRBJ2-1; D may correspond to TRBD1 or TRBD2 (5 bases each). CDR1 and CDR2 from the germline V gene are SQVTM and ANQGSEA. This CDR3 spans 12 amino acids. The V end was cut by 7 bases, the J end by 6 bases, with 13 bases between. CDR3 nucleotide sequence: TGCAGCGCCGGGGCTGGGGTCAATGAGCAGTTCTTC. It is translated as CSAGAGVNEQFF.

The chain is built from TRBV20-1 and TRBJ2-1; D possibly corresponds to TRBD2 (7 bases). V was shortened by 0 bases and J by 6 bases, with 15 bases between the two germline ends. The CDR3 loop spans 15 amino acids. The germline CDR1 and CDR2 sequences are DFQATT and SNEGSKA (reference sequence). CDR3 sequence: CSARDGGAYGNEQFF. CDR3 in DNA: TGCAGTGCTAGAGATGGGGGGGCCTACGGCAATGAGCAGTTCTTC.

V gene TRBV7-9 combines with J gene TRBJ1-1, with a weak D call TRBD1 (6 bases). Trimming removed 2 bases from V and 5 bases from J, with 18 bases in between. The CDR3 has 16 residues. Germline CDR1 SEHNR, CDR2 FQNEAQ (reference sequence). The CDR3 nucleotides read TGTGCCAGCAGCTTACGGGGGGCTGGTGTTAGGACTGAAGCTTTCTTT. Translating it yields CASSLRGAGVRTEAFF.

CDR3 sequence: CASSPDRGEKTQYF. The CDR3 nucleotides read TGTGCCAGCAGCCCGGACAGGGGGGAAAAGACCCAGTACTTC. The J gene is TRBJ2-7, the V gene TRBV11-2; TRBD1 matches at 10 bases. The J call may not be correct, given that the DNA end is closer to TRBJ2-5. The CDR3 is 14 residues long. The germline gives CDR1 SGHAT, CDR2 FQNNGV.

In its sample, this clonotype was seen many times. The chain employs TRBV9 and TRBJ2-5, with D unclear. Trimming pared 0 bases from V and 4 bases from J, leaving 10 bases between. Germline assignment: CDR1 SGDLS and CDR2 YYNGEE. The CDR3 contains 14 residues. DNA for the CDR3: TGTGCCAGCAGCGTAGTTCCAAGCCTAGAGACCCAGTACTTC. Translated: CASSVVPSLETQYF.

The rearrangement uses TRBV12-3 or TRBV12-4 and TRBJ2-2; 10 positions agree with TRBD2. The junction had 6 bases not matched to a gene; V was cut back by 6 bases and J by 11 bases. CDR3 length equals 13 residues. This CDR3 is CASRDLAGAELFF. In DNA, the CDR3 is TGTGCCAGCAGGGACCTAGCGGGGGCCGAGCTGTTTTTT.

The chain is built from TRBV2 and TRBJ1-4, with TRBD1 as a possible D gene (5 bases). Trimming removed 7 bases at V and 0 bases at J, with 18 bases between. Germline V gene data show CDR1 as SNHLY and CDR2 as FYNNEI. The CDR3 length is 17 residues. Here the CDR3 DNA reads TGTGCCAGCACTATCAAACGGGACCGACCAACTAATGAAAAACTGTTTTTT. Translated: CASTIKRDRPTNEKLFF.

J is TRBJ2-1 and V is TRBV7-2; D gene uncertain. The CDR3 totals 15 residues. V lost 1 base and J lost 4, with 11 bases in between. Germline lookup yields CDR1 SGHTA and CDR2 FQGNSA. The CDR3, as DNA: TGTGCCAGCAGCTTAGAGGGCAGATGGTACAATGAGCAGTTCTTC. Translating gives CASSLEGRWYNEQFF. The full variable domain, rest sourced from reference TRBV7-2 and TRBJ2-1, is GAGVSQSPSNKVTEKGKDVELRCDPISGHTALYWYRQSLGQGLEFLIYFQGNSAPDKSGLPSDRFSAERTGGSVSTLTIQRTQQEDSAVYLCASSLEGRWYNEQFFGPGTRLTVL.

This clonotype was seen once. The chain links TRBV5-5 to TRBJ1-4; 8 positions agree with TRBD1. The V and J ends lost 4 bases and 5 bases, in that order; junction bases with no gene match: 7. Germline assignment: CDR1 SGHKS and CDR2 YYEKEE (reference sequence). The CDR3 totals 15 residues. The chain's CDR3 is CASSRQGLDNEKLFF. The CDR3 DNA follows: TGTGCCAGCAGCCGACAGGGGCTCGACAATGAAAAACTGTTTTTT.